This TCR beta chain was sequenced for a study of T cell repertoires in cytomegalovirus infection. TCRdb recomputed calls from the reads with MiXCR, one row per CDR3 protein. The sample yields roughly 730,000 distinct CDR3 sequences, roughly 33% seen once. This clonotype has ten or more counts. Its antigen is unidentified. This sequence originates from a human donor in good health (CMV status not recorded). Some clones in this sample may be carry-over from other donors' samples. The material was cultured PBMCs, obtained from culture after CMV antigen stimulation.

CDR3 sequence reads: CASSLAGRAYTQYF. CDR3 nucleotide sequence: TGTGCCAGCAGCTTAGCCGGGAGGGCCTATACGCAGTATTTT. This chain links TRBV7-8 with TRBJ2-3; TRBD2 matches 8 bases. The CDR3 covers 14 residues. J gave up 7 bases and V 0 bases, and 3 bases lay outside the gene matches. Germline V gives CDR1 SGHVS, CDR2 FQNEAQ. Variable domain in full (rest from reference TRBV7-8 and TRBJ2-3): GAGVSQSPRYKVAKRGQDVALRCDPISGHVSLFWYQQALGQGPEFLTYFQNEAQLDKSGLPSDRFFAERPEGSVSTLKIQRTQQEDSAVYLCASSLAGRAYTQYFGPGTRLTVL.